This entry lists 32 T cell receptor beta chains sequenced from one sample in a study of cytomegalovirus exposure and HLA in healthy donors. PCR was performed using 60 Vbeta and 13 Jbeta primers. The table came from immunoSEQ multiplex PCR; TCRdb's copy has only in-frame clones and leaves some out. This sample carries approximately 210,000 clones, 60% to 80% of them seen once, and the ten largest clones take over 1.5%. Sequences were obtained from PBMCs. These TCRs come from a male donor in good health and CMV-seronegative.

This chain joins TRBV6-4 and TRBJ2-2; D is uncertain. Between the trimmed V and J ends, which lost 0 bases and 5 bases, there was a span of 13 bases. Germline CDR1 and CDR2: MRHNA and SNTAGT. The CDR3 totals 16 residues. The CDR3 protein is CASSDSSGRPTGELFF. The CDR3 DNA reads TGTGCCAGCAGTGACTCGAGTGGGCGCCCAACCGGGGAGCTGTTTTTT.

CDR3 in DNA: TGCGCCAGCAGCCAAGATCGGGCTAGCGGGAGCTACGAGCAGTACTTC. Translating gives CASSQDRASGSYEQYF. This chain connects TRBV4-3 to TRBJ2-7; 10 nucleotides align to TRBD2. V shed 0 bases, J shed 3 bases, and the junction held 5 bases outside the gene matches. Germline CDR1 LGHNA, CDR2 YSLEER. This CDR3 is 16 amino acids long.

V is TRBV27 and J is TRBJ1-5, with D perhaps matching TRBD1 (5 bases). Germline-derived CDR1 and CDR2 are MNHEY and SMNVEV (reference sequence). V was clipped by 6 bases and J by 0 bases, with 9 bases between them. The CDR3 is made up of 14 amino acids. DNA for the CDR3: TGTGCCAGCAGCTACAGGATTAGCAATCAGCCCCAGCATTTT. This gives the protein CASSYRISNQPQHF.

The V call is TRBV5-1, the J call TRBJ1-1; TRBD1 aligns across 10 bases. Germline CDR1 reads SGHRS; CDR2 reads YFSETQ. There are 14 residues in the CDR3. Trimming removed 7 bases from V and 4 bases from J; junction bases left unmatched: 7. CDR3 nucleotides: TGCGCCAGCGGGGGACAGGGGATGGGCACTGAAGCTTTCTTT. Encoded protein: CASGGQGMGTEAFF.

The rearrangement joins TRBV5-1 to TRBJ1-1; 8 bases map to TRBD1. Germline lookup yields CDR1 SGHRS and CDR2 YFSETQ. This CDR3 spans 16 amino acids. After removal of 4 bases from V and 2 bases from J, the junction contained 10 bases not matched to a gene. The CDR3 spells CASSDPGTGVNTEAFF. The CDR3 DNA is TGCGCCAGCAGCGACCCCGGGACAGGCGTTAACACTGAAGCTTTCTTT. Based on the CDR3 plus reference TRBV5-1 and TRBJ1-1, the full variable domain is KAGVTQTPRYLIKTRGQQVTLSCSPISGHRSVSWYQQTPGQGLQFLFEYFSETQRNKGNFPGRFSGRQFSNSRSEMNVSTLELGDSALYLCASSDPGTGVNTEAFFGQGTRLTVV.

This clone has only one observation. The DNA of the CDR3 is TGTGCCAGCAGCCACCGACTAGCGGGGCTCTACGAGCAGTACTTC. Translation: CASSHRLAGLYEQYF. The gene calls are TRBV7-6 and TRBJ2-7; 11 nucleotides align to TRBD2. V shed 5 bases and J 3 bases; nucleotides not matched to a gene: 6. Germline V gene lookup returns CDR1 SGHVS and CDR2 FNYEAQ. The CDR3 totals 15 residues.

This clone was seen a handful of times. The chain links TRBV7-6 to TRBJ1-1; TRBD1 matches 12 bases. Trimming took 2 bases from V and 6 from J; bases not matched to a gene: 4. The CDR3 is made up of 15 amino acids. Germline V lookup: CDR1 SGHVS, CDR2 FNYEAQ. In nucleotides, the CDR3 is TGTGCCAGCAGCTTATGGGGACAGGGGGCCCCTGAAGCTTTCTTT. It specifies CASSLWGQGAPEAFF.

The chain employs TRBV9 and TRBJ2-2; maybe TRBD1 (6 bases). The CDR3 is 14 residues long. The germline V gene has CDR1 SGDLS and CDR2 YYNGEE. V was pared by 1 base and J by 7 bases, with 11 bases between. As DNA, the CDR3 is TGTGCCAGCAGCGTACAGGGACAAGTCGGGGAGCTGTTTTTT. Its translation is CASSVQGQVGELFF.

The V gene is TRBV10-3, the J gene TRBJ2-5; D may be TRBD2 (5 bases). Germline V lookup: CDR1 ENHRY, CDR2 SYGVKD. V lost 9 bases, J lost 5 bases, and 7 bases lay in between. The CDR3 spans 10 residues. As DNA, the CDR3 is TGTGCCATGGGAGACGAGACCCAGTACTTC. This codes for CAMGDETQYF.

This clone was detected once. This chain joins TRBV27 and TRBJ1-1, with TRBD1 identical over 7 bases. CDR1 is MNHEY, CDR2 SMNVEV, per germline (reference sequence). This CDR3 contains 16 residues. The trim removed 8 bases at V and 1 base at J, leaving 13 bases unmatched. The chain's CDR3 is CASLTGRGSANTEAFF. The CDR3 DNA reads TGTGCCAGCCTAACCGGCAGGGGGTCGGCGAACACTGAAGCTTTCTTT.

The gene calls are TRBV7-2 and TRBJ2-7; D is undetermined. Germline CDR1 is SGHTA and CDR2 is FQGNSA. Trimming took off 7 bases at V and 2 bases at J, with 12 bases between the two ends. This CDR3 has 13 residues. CDR3 sequence (DNA): TGTGCCAGCACCCTCGAGTCCCCCTACGAGCAGTACTTC. This translates into CASTLESPYEQYF.

The rearrangement links TRBV28 to TRBJ1-5; TRBD1 matches 9 bases. Germline V lookup: CDR1 MDHEN, CDR2 SYDVKM. This CDR3 spans 17 amino acids. With 1 base clipped from V and 2 bases from J, the junction kept 6 bases outside the gene matches. CDR3 amino acids: CASSLFKGQGGNQPQHF. CDR3 bases: TGTGCCAGCAGTTTATTCAAGGGACAGGGAGGCAATCAGCCCCAGCATTTT.

This clone appeared a single time. This sequence joins TRBV7-3 and TRBJ1-2; D remains unclear. The CDR3 extends over 17 amino acids. CDR1 is SGHTA and CDR2 is FQGTGA in the germline V gene. Trimming stripped 2 bases from V and 0 bases from J, with 16 bases between. CDR3 sequence (DNA): TGTGCCAGCAGCTTATTTCCACAGACACGAGCTAACTATGGCTACACCTTC. Protein sequence: CASSLFPQTRANYGYTF.

The chain uses TRBV9 and TRBJ1-1, with TRBD1 as a possible D gene (6 bases). The V gene lost 2 bases and the J gene lost 6 bases, with 11 bases spanning the gap. CDR3 length: 13 residues. CDR1 and CDR2 from the germline V gene are SGDLS and YYNGEE. CDR3 nucleotides: TGTGCCAGCAGCGTTGGGGGGGCCGCTGAAGCTTTCTTT. Amino acid sequence: CASSVGGAAEAFF.

The chain joins TRBV19 to TRBJ1-1; 8 nucleotides match TRBD1. V lost 6 bases and J lost 7; bases outside the gene matches: 4. The CDR3 sequence is 12 residues long. Germline V gives CDR1 LNHDA, CDR2 SQIVND (reference sequence). Here the CDR3 reads CASRDRAIEAFF. As DNA, the CDR3 is TGTGCCAGTAGGGACAGGGCCATTGAAGCTTTCTTT.

The chain uses TRBV6-6 and TRBJ2-3; possible D gene TRBD1, 5 bases. Germline CDR1 is MNHNY and CDR2 is SVGAGI (reference sequence). CDR3 length: 16 amino acids. Trimming left V 0 bases short and J 0 bases short, with 10 bases between. The CDR3, as DNA: TGTGCCAGCAGTTACTCGGGGCGCGATAGCACAGATACGCAGTATTTT. It is translated as CASSYSGRDSTDTQYF.

The chain couples TRBV19 to TRBJ2-3; tentative D call: TRBD1 (6 bases). This CDR3 spans 15 amino acids. Looked up from germline, CDR1 is LNHDA and CDR2 is SQIVND (reference sequence). Trimming took off 5 bases at V and 4 bases at J, with 16 bases between the two ends. The DNA of the CDR3 is TGTGCCAGTAGTTTTCCGGCAGGGGAATCAGATACGCAGTATTTT. It translates to CASSFPAGESDTQYF.

The J gene is TRBJ2-5, the V gene TRBV10-3; no reliable D call. Germline V gene lookup returns CDR1 ENHRY and CDR2 SYGVKD. This CDR3 is 14 amino acids long. Between the trimmed V and J ends, which lost 3 bases and 2 bases, there was a span of 10 bases. The CDR3, as DNA: TGTGCCATCAGTGACCCCCCCGTACAAGAGACCCAGTACTTC. This encodes CAISDPPVQETQYF.

The chain links TRBV28 to TRBJ2-1; possible D gene TRBD2, 5 bases. Germline CDR1 is MDHEN and CDR2 is SYDVKM. Trimming shortened V by 6 bases and J by 7 bases, and 13 bases separated the two germline ends. The CDR3 runs to 13 residues. CDR3: CASRPPLANEQFF. CDR3 DNA: TGTGCCAGCAGGCCCCCCTTAGCGAATGAGCAGTTCTTC.

Notes on this clone: Germline and junction disagree at one end, which may indicate a read error. The rearrangement joins TRBV12-5 to TRBJ2-2; D uncertain. Germline V gene lookup returns CDR1 LGHNT and CDR2 FRNRAP. This CDR3 comprises 18 residues. CDR3 in amino acids: CASGLVGLEDPNAGELFF. DNA of the CDR3: TGTGCTAGTGGTTTGGTAGGCCTAGAAGACCCGAACGCCGGGGAGCTGTTTTTT. The entire variable domain, with the rest obtained from reference TRBV12-5 and TRBJ2-2, is as follows: DARVTQTPRHKVTEMGQEVTMRCQPILGHNTVFWYRQTMMQGLELLAYFRNRAPLDDSGMPKDRFSAEMPDATLATLKIQPSEPRDSAVYFCASGLVGLEDPNAGELFFGEGSRLTVL.

The chain links TRBV19 to TRBJ2-1, with 15 bases that match TRBD2. The trim removed 5 bases at V and 9 bases at J, leaving 8 bases unmatched. The germline CDR1 and CDR2 sequences are LNHDA and SQIVND (reference sequence). CDR3 length: 16 residues. CDR3 bases: TGTGCCAGTAGTTTGTGGACTAGCGGGAGGGCGGCTGAGCAGTTCTTC. Translating gives CASSLWTSGRAAEQFF.

V and J are TRBV4-1 and TRBJ2-2; 7 bases are a match to TRBD1. There are 17 residues in the CDR3. In germline, CDR1 is MGHRA, CDR2 YSYEKL. The V and J ends lost 4 bases and 1 base, in that order; junction bases with no gene match: 9. DNA of the CDR3: TGCGCCAGCAGCCTGGAGAGGGGACAGCTGAACACCGGGGAGCTGTTTTTT. Its protein is CASSLERGQLNTGELFF.

This sequence joins TRBV19 and TRBJ2-7, with TRBD2 matching 10 bases. From germline, CDR1 is LNHDA and CDR2 SQIVND (reference sequence). The CDR3 extends over 15 amino acids. V trimming: 7 bases; J trimming: 3 bases; junction bases outside the gene matches: 9. DNA of the CDR3: TGTGCCAGTACGGGAGGGACTAGCGAGTTCTACGAGCAGTACTTC. It codes for CASTGGTSEFYEQYF.

The chain joins TRBV6-1 to TRBJ2-1; D is ambiguous. The V gene's germline CDR1 is MNHNS and CDR2 SASEGT. The ends were cut back, 8 bases at V and 9 bases at J, with 20 bases in the middle. This CDR3 has 14 amino acids. CDR3 in DNA: TGTGCCAGCTTACGAACTCGTCCCCCTGGTGAGCAGTTCTTC. It specifies CASLRTRPPGEQFF.

The rearrangement links TRBV27 to TRBJ2-5, with D perhaps matching TRBD2 (6 bases). V was cut by 6 bases and J by 1 base, with 12 bases left in between. The CDR3 extends over 14 amino acids. Germline CDR1 and CDR2: MNHEY and SMNVEV (reference sequence). CDR3 sequence: CASSHIAVQETQYF. The CDR3 DNA is TGTGCCAGCAGCCACATAGCGGTCCAAGAGACCCAGTACTTC.

The rearrangement uses TRBV5-6 and TRBJ2-1; D ambiguous. Trimming removed 4 bases at V and 10 bases at J, with 21 bases between. This CDR3 has 15 amino acids. Per germline, CDR1 SGHDT and CDR2 YYEEEE. CDR3 nucleotides: TGTGCCAGCAGCCCCCTCCTTGGCGGCCCAATGGAGCAGTTCTTC. This encodes CASSPLLGGPMEQFF.

The chain uses TRBV5-6 and TRBJ1-4, with D maybe TRBD1 (5 bases). The germline V and J ends were trimmed by 2 bases and 2 bases, with 13 bases remaining between them. This CDR3 contains 16 residues. Germline CDR1 and CDR2: SGHDT and YYEEEE. The CDR3 DNA is TGTGCCAGCAGCTTTAGCAGGGTACCTACTAATGAAAAACTGTTTTTT. Amino acid sequence: CASSFSRVPTNEKLFF.

V and J are TRBV4-2 and TRBJ2-5; 8 bases agree with TRBD2. Germline-derived CDR1 and CDR2 are LGHNA and YNFKEQ. The V segment lost 1 base and the J segment 3 bases; nucleotides outside the gene matches: 4. The CDR3 sequence is 15 residues long. The CDR3 sequence is CASSQGSGLEETQYF. The DNA for the CDR3 is TGTGCCAGCAGCCAAGGGTCGGGACTAGAAGAGACCCAGTACTTC.

The V call is TRBV7-9, the J call TRBJ1-4, with 7 positions matching TRBD1. V was clipped by 1 base and J by 4 bases; unmatched bases: 3. This CDR3 region has 15 residues. Germline CDR1 is SEHNR and CDR2 is FQNEAQ (reference sequence). The CDR3 protein is CASSLGGTVNEKLFF. As DNA, the CDR3 is TGTGCCAGCAGCTTAGGGGGGACAGTTAATGAAAAACTGTTTTTT.

This clone came up a few times. The rearrangement joins TRBV21-1 to TRBJ1-5; TRBD1, the table's D call, was not compared with the DNA. TRBV21-1 is a listed pseudogene. The CDR3 runs 16 residues. CDR3 coding DNA: TGTGCCAGCAGCAAAGCCGGCAGGGGTACGGGACAGCCCCAGCATTTT. It is translated as CASSKAGRGTGQPQHF.

The chain couples TRBV7-6 to TRBJ2-2, with D possibly matching TRBD2 (5 bases). Germline CDR1 is SGHVS and CDR2 is FNYEAQ. This CDR3 region has 16 residues. Trimming pared 0 bases from V and 4 bases from J, leaving 12 bases between. The CDR3 sequence is CASSLAAGLLTGELFF. In nucleotides, the CDR3 is TGTGCCAGCAGCTTAGCTGCGGGCCTCCTCACCGGGGAGCTGTTTTTT.

This chain joins TRBV19 and TRBJ2-1; possibly TRBD2 for D (5 bases). This CDR3 has 17 amino acids. Germline assignment: CDR1 LNHDA and CDR2 SQIVND (reference sequence). The V end lost 3 bases, the J end lost 5 bases, and 20 bases lay between the germline ends. This CDR3 reads CASSIPPVNEGHNEQFF. DNA of the CDR3: TGTGCCAGTAGTATTCCCCCTGTTAACGAGGGCCACAATGAGCAGTTCTTC. The whole variable domain, filled in from reference TRBV19 and TRBJ2-1, reads DGGITQSPKYLFRKEGQNVTLSCEQNLNHDAMYWYRQDPGQGLRLIYYSQIVNDFQKGDIAEGYSVSREKKESFPLTVTSAQKNPTAFYLCASSIPPVNEGHNEQFFGPGTRLTVL.